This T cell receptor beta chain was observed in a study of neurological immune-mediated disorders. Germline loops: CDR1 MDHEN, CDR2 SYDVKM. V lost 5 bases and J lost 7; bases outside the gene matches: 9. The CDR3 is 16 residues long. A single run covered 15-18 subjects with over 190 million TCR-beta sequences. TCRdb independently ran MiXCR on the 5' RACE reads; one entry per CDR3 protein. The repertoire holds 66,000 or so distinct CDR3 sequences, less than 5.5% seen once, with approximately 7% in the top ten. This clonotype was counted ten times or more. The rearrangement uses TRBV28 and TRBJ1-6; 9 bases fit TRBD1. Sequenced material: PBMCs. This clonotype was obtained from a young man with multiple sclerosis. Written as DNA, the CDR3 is TGTGCCAGCAGTAGCGGGACAGGGTATTTGAATTCACCCCTCCACTTT. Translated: CASSSGTGYLNSPLHF. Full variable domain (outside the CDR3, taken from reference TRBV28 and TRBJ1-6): DVKVTQSSRYLVKRTGEKVFLECVQDMDHENMFWYRQDPGLGLRLIYFSYDVKMKEKGDIPEGYSVSREKKERFSLILESASTNQTSMYLCASSSGTGYLNSPLHFGNGTRLTVT.